The 10 T cell receptor beta chains presented below share a single source sample, sequenced in a study of blood T cell repertoires in COVID-19. The repertoire was sequenced with immunoSEQ multiplex PCR; TCRdb's copy has only in-frame clones and lacks some. Of roughly 440,000 clones in the sample, 88% were seen once. Sequenced input: peripheral blood. The receptors come from a woman in her fifties or sixties with COVID-19, enrolled during active disease.

The chain recombines TRBV5-1 with TRBJ2-2; D gene unclear. The V and J ends lost 4 bases and 9 bases respectively, with 13 bases between them. From germline, CDR1 is SGHRS and CDR2 YFSETQ. The CDR3 is 13 amino acids. CDR3 region: CASSPPSPRELFF. The CDR3 DNA follows: TGCGCCAGCAGCCCCCCATCCCCCCGGGAGCTGTTTTTT.

The gene calls are TRBV18 and TRBJ2-2, with D hard to call. The V gene's germline CDR1 is KGHSH and CDR2 LQKENI. Trimming left V 4 bases short and J 0 bases short, with 9 bases between. The CDR3 is 15 amino acids. CDR3 coding DNA: TGTGCCAGCTCACTATTTTCTGCGAACACCGGGGAGCTGTTTTTT. This codes for CASSLFSANTGELFF.

This clone has just a few counts. The rearrangement joins TRBV19 to TRBJ2-6; tentatively, D is TRBD2 (5 bases). From germline, CDR1 is LNHDA and CDR2 SQIVND (reference sequence). The length of the CDR3 is 16 residues. V lost 7 bases and J 4 bases, leaving 17 bases between the germline ends. CDR3 bases: TGTGCCAGTACCATCGGACTGCGCTCGGGGGCCAACGTCCTGACTTTC. Residues: CASTIGLRSGANVLTF.

This clone occurred a few times. The rearrangement uses TRBV6-5 and TRBJ1-3; D uncertain. The germline CDR1 and CDR2 sequences are MNHEY and SVGAGI. Deletions cut 8 bases from V and 1 base from J, with 9 bases between. The CDR3 extends over 13 amino acids. CDR3 protein: CASGHYSGNTIYF. CDR3 nucleotides: TGTGCCAGCGGGCATTATTCTGGAAACACCATATATTTT.

The chain is built from TRBV27 and TRBJ2-1; 11 positions agree with TRBD2. The CDR3 consists of 16 residues. Per germline, CDR1 MNHEY and CDR2 SMNVEV (reference sequence). V trimming: 9 bases; J trimming: 3 bases; junction bases outside the gene matches: 10. CDR3 nucleotides: TGTGCCAGTAGTAGACTAGCGGGGCCTAACTACAATGAGCAGTTCTTC. The encoded protein is CASSRLAGPNYNEQFF.

This chain uses TRBV9 with TRBJ1-2; D perhaps matches TRBD1 (5 bases). Germline CDR1 and CDR2: SGDLS and YYNGEE. The CDR3 totals 13 residues. Between the trimmed V and J ends, which lost 0 bases and 6 bases, there was a span of 9 bases. CDR3 nucleotides: TGTGCCAGCAGCGTAGGGGGCGGGGATGGCTACACCTTC. Protein: CASSVGGGDGYTF.

This rearrangement joins TRBV10-1 to TRBJ2-7, with TRBD1 matching 10 bases. From germline, CDR1 is WNHNN and CDR2 SYGVQD (reference sequence). With V trimmed by 7 bases and J by 10 bases, 7 bases remained unmatched. The CDR3 has 12 residues. The CDR3 sequence is CASNDRQGAQYF. In DNA, the CDR3 is TGCGCCAGCAATGATCGACAGGGGGCTCAGTACTTC.

V gene TRBV2 combines with J gene TRBJ2-1, with 9 bases aligning to TRBD2. The V and J ends lost 2 bases and 8 bases, in that order; junction bases with no gene match: 4. Germline lookup yields CDR1 SNHLY and CDR2 FYNNEI. The CDR3 has 14 residues. CDR3 protein: CASSERRGGDEQFF. CDR3 sequence (DNA): TGTGCCAGCAGTGAAAGGCGGGGGGGCGATGAGCAGTTCTTC.

The chain links TRBV6-5 to TRBJ1-2; 8 bases fit TRBD1. Germline CDR1 is MNHEY and CDR2 is SVGAGI. Germline trimming cut 7 bases from V and 6 bases from J; bases unmatched to any gene: 4. This CDR3 is built from 12 residues. The CDR3 loop is CASMQGADGYTF. The CDR3 nucleotides read TGTGCCAGCATGCAGGGGGCGGATGGCTACACCTTC.

This clone turned up a few times. The gene calls are TRBV12-5 and TRBJ2-1, with TRBD1 matching over 9 bases. V gave up 0 bases and J gave up 5 bases; unmatched junction bases: 5. Germline assignment: CDR1 LGHNT and CDR2 FRNRAP. The CDR3 contains 16 residues. CDR3 coding DNA: TGTGCTAGTGGTTTGGTAAGGACAGGGGCCGACAATGAGCAGTTCTTC. Protein: CASGLVRTGADNEQFF.